This T cell receptor beta chain appears in the sequencing data of a study of shared clonotypes between healthy human individuals. Study information: Every donor yielded three CD4 naive, three CD4 memory, two CD8 naive and one CD8 memory plate.

CDR1 is KGHSH, CDR2 LQKENI, per germline. Trimming took off 6 bases at V and 6 bases at J, with 10 bases between the two ends. The CDR3 has 12 amino acids. Source study methods: From ImmunoSEQ came sequences covering only the junction and carrying no quality scores, so filtering differed. The data were produced by immunoSEQ multiplex PCR, yet TCRdb's version contains in-frame clones alone and is incomplete. D and trimming were read from the DNA, whereas the V and J calls and clone size are those reported in that table. The repertoire has 1 million to 1.2 million clones, 77% of them found once; the top ten carry 0.89%.

The TCR was taken from a young man in good health. Some clones in this sample may be carry-over from other donors' samples. The specimen sequenced was memory CD4+ T cells from PBMCs. Subset given: CD45RA-negative fraction. This rearrangement joins TRBV18 to TRBJ2-3; D is unresolved. The CDR3 loop reads CASSVSGDTQYF. The CDR3 DNA sequence: TGTGCCAGCTCCGTCTCTGGGGATACGCAGTATTTT. Looking up the rest from reference TRBV18 and TRBJ2-3 gives the full variable domain: NAGVMQNPRHLVRRRGQEARLRCSPMKGHSHVYWYRQLPEEGLKFMVYLQKENIIDESGMPKERFSAEFPKEGPSILRIQQVVRGDSAAYFCASSVSGDTQYFGPGTRLTVL.